This T cell receptor (beta chain) was documented in a study of blood T cells in healthy people across ages. Trimming stripped 0 bases from V and 5 bases from J, with 13 bases between. Germline CDR1 and CDR2: DFQATT and SNEGSKA (reference sequence). This CDR3 contains 15 residues. A sample-barcoded 5' primer and a J-beta primer mix were used in a second PCR of roughly 6 to 12 cycles. TCRdb passed the 5' RACE reads through MiXCR, listing each CDR3 protein once. The table records around 940,000 distinct CDR3 sequences, roughly 51% of them present only once. The sequencing sample was made of blood. This receptor was obtained from a woman aged 55-69 years in good health. The rearrangement joins TRBV20-1 to TRBJ1-4; tentatively, D is TRBD1 (6 bases). CDR3 bases: TGCAGTGCTAGAGATTCGGGGGGCGCAAATGAAAAACTGTTTTTT. Protein product: CSARDSGGANEKLFF.